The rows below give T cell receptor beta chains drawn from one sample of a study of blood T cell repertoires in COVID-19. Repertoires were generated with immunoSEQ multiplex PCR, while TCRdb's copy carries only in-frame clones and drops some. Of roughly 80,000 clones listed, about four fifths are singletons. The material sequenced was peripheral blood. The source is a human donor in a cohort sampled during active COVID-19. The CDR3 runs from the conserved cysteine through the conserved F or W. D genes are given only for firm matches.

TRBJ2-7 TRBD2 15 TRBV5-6 CASSLALAGGWEQYF TGTGCCAGCAGCTTGGCACTAGCGGGAGGGTGGGAGCAGTACTTC
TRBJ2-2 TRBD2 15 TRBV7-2 CASSSRGGRTGELFF TGTGCCAGCAGCTCCCGGGGGGGGCGCACCGGGGAGCTGTTTTTT
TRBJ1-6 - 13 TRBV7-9 CASSLEAGGPLHF TGTGCCAGCAGCTTAGAGGCAGGTGGGCCCCTCCACTTT
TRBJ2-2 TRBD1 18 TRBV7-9 CAGSEGDRGRTRTGELFF TGTGCCGGATCGGAGGGGGACAGGGGGCGCACCCGGACCGGGGAGCTGTTTTTT
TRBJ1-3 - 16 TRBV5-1 CASSSSGQFSGNTIYF TGCGCCAGCAGCAGCAGTGGACAGTTCTCTGGAAACACCATATATTTT
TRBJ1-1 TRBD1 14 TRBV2 CASIQGGPSTEAFF TGTGCCAGCATTCAGGGGGGCCCAAGCACTGAAGCTTTCTTT
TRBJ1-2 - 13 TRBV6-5 CASSSYSNYGYTF TGTGCCAGCAGTTCATACAGCAACTATGGCTACACCTTC
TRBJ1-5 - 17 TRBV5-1 CASSLGASGEGREPQHF TGCGCCAGCAGCTTGGGGGCCTCCGGGGAGGGGCGAGAGCCCCAGCATTTT
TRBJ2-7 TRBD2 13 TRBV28 CASIAGGSGEQYF TGTGCCAGCATAGCGGGAGGGTCGGGGGAGCAGTACTTC
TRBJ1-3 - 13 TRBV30 CACHASSGNTIYF TGTGCCTGCCACGCTAGCTCTGGAAACACCATATATTTT
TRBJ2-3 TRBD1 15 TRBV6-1 CASSETRTGGDTQYF TGTGCCAGCAGTGAAACCCGGACAGGGGGAGATACGCAGTATTTT